This TCR beta chain derives from a study of OX40 agonist ivuxolimab in advanced cancers. With regard to the full study: Ivuxolimab, which targeted the costimulatory receptor OX40 (CD134), was an agonistic, fully human IgG2 monoclonal antibody. Intravenous ivuxolimab was administered to patients every 2 weeks at six dose levels: 0.01, 0.1, 0.3, 1.5, 3 and 10 mg/kg. Of the roughly 51 patients in dose escalation, about 20 had hepatocellular carcinoma, about 15 had melanoma, 9 had renal cell carcinoma and 9 had head and neck cancer. Partial responses occurred in three dose-escalation patients, of whom one had hepatocellular carcinoma and two had cutaneous melanoma. Peripheral TCRbeta sequencing was intended to test whether TCR sequence diversity was altered and clonal T-cell expansion was caused by ivuxolimab. A male proportion of roughly 80% and a mean age of around 60 years, ranging from about 20 to 85, were recorded for the dose-escalation cohort. Prior anti-PD-1, anti-PD-L1 or anti-CTLA-4 therapy was permitted, and checkpoint inhibitors had been received by about 36% of dose-escalation patients. The monotherapy dose-escalation portion (N of about 49 patients) of the phase I ivuxolimab trial is reported in the paper. Overall study results and their limits: Low levels of normalized T-cell clonal expansion were also seen in some patients who did not respond. The antigen specificity of the clonally expanded peripheral T cells was not determined. After ivuxolimab, more expanded clones were found on average in CD8+ T cells than in CD4+ T cells. In partial responders in the 0.1-3.0 mg/kg groups, normalized peripheral clonal expansion was found to be among the lowest, especially among CD8+ T cells. At doses from 0.1 to 3.0 mg/kg, clonal expansion was seen in both CD4+ and CD8+ blood T cells between baseline and week 6.

In the case of this clone: Its recognized antigen is unknown. Base qualities are not at hand, and no much larger clone is one base apart.

Patients with autoimmune disease history or receiving systemic immunosuppression were excluded from the trial. Peripheral blood for TCR sequencing was collected from all dose cohorts at baseline, on cycle 4 day 1, and on cycle 7 day 1. The samples were drawn from a first-in-human, open-label, multicenter phase I dose-escalation trial of ivuxolimab. Adults with locally advanced or metastatic melanoma, renal cell, hepatocellular, or head and neck squamous cell carcinoma were enrolled in the trial. CD4+ and CD8+ T cells were sorted separately from peripheral blood before TCR sequencing. Trimming costs V 3 bases and J 1 base, and their ends lie 13 bases apart. From the germline V gene, CDR1 is SGDLS and CDR2 is YYNGEE. The CDR3 sequence holds 15 residues, the cysteine and phenylalanine included. Only the CDR3 DNA stays, 45 bases, in frame from base 1. Genomic DNA was isolated from the sorted cells so that the TCRbeta CDR3 region could be sequenced. The immunoSEQ Assay was used to sequence the TCRbeta CDR3 regions. TCRdb obtained this table from immuneACCESS and retained in-frame rearrangements with V and J assigned. These tables miss some clones; where compared with another copy, unresolved V genes account for less than half of the shortfall, and the remainder is unexplained. Here the sample has tens of thousands of clones; 81% occur a single time. The top ten clonotypes cover more than 4% of the sample.

The TCR comes from an adult with an advanced solid tumor such as melanoma, head and neck, liver or kidney cancer. The specimen comprised CD4+ or CD8+ T cells sorted from blood, sampled in a trial of the OX40 agonist ivuxolimab. The chain is assembled from TRBV9 and TRBJ1-1, with TRBD1 perhaps the D gene, on 6 matching bases. This receptor has the CDR3 CASSGTDPRNTEAFF. In nucleotides, the sequence is TGTGCCAGCAGCGGGACAGACCCAAGGAACACTGAAGCTTTCTTT. Reference TRBV9 and TRBJ1-1 genes cover what lies past the CDR3, so the full variable domain is DSGVTQTPKHLITATGQRVTLRCSPRSGDLSVYWYQQSLDQGLQFLIQYYNGEERAKGNILERFSAQQFPDLHSELNLSSLELGDSALYFCASSGTDPRNTEAFFGQGTRLTVV.